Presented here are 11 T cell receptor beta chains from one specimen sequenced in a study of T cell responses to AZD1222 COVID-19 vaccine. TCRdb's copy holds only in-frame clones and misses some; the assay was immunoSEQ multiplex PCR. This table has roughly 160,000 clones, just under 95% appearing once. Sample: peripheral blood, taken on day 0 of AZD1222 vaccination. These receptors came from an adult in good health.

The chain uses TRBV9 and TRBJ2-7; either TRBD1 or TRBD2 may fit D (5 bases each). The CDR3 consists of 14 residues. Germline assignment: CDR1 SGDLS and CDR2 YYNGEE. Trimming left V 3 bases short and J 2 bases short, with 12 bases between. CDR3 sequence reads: CASSARDGPYEQYF. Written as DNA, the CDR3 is TGTGCCAGCAGCGCCCGGGACGGGCCCTACGAGCAGTACTTC. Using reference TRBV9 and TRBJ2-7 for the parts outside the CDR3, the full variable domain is DSGVTQTPKHLITATGQRVTLRCSPRSGDLSVYWYQQSLDQGLQFLIQYYNGEERAKGNILERFSAQQFPDLHSELNLSSLELGDSALYFCASSARDGPYEQYFGPGTRLTVT.

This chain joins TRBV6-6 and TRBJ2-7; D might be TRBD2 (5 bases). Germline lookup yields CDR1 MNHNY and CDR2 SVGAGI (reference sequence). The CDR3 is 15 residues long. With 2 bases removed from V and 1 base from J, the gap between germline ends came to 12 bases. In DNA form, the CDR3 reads TGTGCCAGCAGTTACCCCCTAGCAGAATCCTACGAGCAGTACTTC. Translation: CASSYPLAESYEQYF.

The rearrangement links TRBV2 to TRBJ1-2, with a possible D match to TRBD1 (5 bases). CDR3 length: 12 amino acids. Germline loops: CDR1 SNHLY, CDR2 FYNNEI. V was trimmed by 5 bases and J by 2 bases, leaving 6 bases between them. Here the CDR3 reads CASSPGNYGYTF. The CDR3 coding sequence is TGTGCCAGCAGTCCAGGGAACTATGGCTACACCTTC.

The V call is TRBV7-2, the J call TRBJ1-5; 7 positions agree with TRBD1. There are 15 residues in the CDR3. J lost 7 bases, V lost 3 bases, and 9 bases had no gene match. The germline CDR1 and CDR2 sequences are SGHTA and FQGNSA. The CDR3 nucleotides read TGTGCCAGCAGCTTTGACAGGGAAAAGGGACAGCCCCAGCATTTT. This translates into CASSFDREKGQPQHF.

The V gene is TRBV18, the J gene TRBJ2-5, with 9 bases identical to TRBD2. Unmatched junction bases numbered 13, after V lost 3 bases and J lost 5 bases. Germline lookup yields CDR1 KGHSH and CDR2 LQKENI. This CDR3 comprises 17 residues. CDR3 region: CASSPRKGSGRAETQYF. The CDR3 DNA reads TGTGCCAGCTCACCGCGAAAAGGTAGCGGGAGAGCTGAGACCCAGTACTTC.

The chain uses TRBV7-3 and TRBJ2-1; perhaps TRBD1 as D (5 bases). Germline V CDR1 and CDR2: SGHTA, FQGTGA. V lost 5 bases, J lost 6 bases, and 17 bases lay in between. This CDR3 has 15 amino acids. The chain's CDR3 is CASSPTSGLINEQFF. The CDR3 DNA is TGTGCCAGCAGCCCAACGTCAGGGCTAATCAATGAGCAGTTCTTC.

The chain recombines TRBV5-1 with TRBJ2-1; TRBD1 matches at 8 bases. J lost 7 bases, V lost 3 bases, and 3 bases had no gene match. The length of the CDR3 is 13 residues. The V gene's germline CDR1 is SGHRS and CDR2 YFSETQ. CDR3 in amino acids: CASSSRQGNEQFF. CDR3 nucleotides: TGCGCCAGCAGCTCTCGACAGGGGAATGAGCAGTTCTTC.

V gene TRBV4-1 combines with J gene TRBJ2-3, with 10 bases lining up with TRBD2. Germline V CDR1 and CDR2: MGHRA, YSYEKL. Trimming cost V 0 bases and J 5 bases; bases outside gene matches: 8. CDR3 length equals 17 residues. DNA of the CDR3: TGCGCCAGCAGCCAAGAAGGCAGCGGGGGGGCCAAAGATACGCAGTATTTT. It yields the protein CASSQEGSGGAKDTQYF.

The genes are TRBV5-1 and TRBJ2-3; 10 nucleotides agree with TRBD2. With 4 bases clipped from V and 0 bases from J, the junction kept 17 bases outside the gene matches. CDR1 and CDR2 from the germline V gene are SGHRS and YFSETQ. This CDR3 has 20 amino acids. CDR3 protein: CASSLYPPGSGGHSTDTQYF. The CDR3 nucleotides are TGCGCCAGCAGCCTTTACCCCCCCGGTAGCGGGGGGCATAGCACAGATACGCAGTATTTT.

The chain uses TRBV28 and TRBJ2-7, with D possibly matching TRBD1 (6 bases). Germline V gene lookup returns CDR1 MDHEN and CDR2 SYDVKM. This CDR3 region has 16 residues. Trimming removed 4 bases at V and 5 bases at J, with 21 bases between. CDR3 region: CASSSYYRAPYNEQYF. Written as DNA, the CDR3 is TGTGCCAGCAGTTCCTACTACAGGGCCCCCTACAACGAGCAGTACTTC.

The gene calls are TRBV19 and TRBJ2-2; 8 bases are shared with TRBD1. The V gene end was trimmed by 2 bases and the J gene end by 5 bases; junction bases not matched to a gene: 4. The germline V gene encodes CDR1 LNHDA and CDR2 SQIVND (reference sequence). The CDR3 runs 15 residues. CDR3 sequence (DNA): TGTGCCAGTAGTATACAGGGGGCTGAAACCGGGGAGCTGTTTTTT. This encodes CASSIQGAETGELFF.